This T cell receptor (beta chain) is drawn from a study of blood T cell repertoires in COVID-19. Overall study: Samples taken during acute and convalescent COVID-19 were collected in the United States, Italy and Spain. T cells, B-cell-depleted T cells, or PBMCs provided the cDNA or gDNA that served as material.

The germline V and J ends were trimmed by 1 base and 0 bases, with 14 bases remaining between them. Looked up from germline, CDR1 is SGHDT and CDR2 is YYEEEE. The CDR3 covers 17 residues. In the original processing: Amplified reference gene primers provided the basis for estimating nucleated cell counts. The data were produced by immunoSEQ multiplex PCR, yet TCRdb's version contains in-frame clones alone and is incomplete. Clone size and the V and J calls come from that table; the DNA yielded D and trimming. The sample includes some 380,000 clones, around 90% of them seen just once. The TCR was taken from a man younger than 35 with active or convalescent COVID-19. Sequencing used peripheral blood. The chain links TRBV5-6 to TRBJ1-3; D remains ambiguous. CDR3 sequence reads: CASSLWARLHSGNTIYF. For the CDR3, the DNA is TGTGCCAGCAGCTTGTGGGCCAGGCTCCACTCTGGAAACACCATATATTTT.